This TCR beta chain is from a study of a mutant IDH1 vaccine in newly diagnosed glioma. Germline lookup yields CDR1 MNHEY and CDR2 SVGAGI. V was clipped by 5 bases and J by 6 bases; unmatched bases: 6. The CDR3 covers 15 residues. The protocol was immunoSEQ multiplex PCR, while the TCRdb copy is restricted to in-frame clones and leaves out a portion. The sample has some 56,000 clones; 60% to 80% are singletons. Described time point: week 47, end of study. Doses comprised 300 ug of mutant IDH1 20-mer peptide each, plus topical imiquimod. The study enrolled donors with new WHO grade 3 or 4 IDH1-mutant, ATRX-lost astrocytomas. This clone was seen only a few times. Its matching antigen is unknown.

This sequence joins TRBV6-5 and TRBJ1-5; TRBD1 aligns across 11 bases. This sequence was found in a man in his forties or fifties with glioma. Material: PBMCs, obtained from a glioma patient whose treatment included an IDH1 peptide vaccine. The CDR3 bases are TGTGCCAGCAGTCGGACAGGGGGCGGGGGTCAGCCCCAGCATTTT. This translates into CASSRTGGGGQPQHF.